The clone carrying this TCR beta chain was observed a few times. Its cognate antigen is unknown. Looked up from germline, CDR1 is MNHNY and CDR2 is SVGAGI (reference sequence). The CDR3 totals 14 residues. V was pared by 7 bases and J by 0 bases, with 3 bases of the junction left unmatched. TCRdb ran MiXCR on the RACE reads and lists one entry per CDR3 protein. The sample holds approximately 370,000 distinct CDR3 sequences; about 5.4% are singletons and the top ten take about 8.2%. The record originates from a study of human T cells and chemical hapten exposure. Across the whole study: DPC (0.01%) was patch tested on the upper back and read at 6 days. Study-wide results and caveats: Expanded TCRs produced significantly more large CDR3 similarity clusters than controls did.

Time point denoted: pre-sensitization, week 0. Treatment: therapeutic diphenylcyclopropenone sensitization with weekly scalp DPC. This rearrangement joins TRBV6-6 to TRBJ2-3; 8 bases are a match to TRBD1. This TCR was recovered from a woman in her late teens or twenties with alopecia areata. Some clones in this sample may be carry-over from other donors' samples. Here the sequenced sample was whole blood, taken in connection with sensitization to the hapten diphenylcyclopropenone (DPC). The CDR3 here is CASKQGESTDTQYF. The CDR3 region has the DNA TGTGCCAGCAAACAGGGGGAGAGCACAGATACGCAGTATTTT.